The 9 T cell receptor beta chains below all came from one sample that was sequenced in a study of spatial heterogeneity in lung cancer. Each CDR3 protein is one row after TCRdb ran MiXCR on the 5' RACE reads. Counted here are approximately 11,000 distinct CDR3 sequences, about 3.5% occurring once; the ten biggest clones make up around 50%. As to time point: sample taken at primary tumor resection. In each case, whole RNA from tumor, nontumor lung or frozen PBMC was sequenced unsorted. The source material was PBMCs, sampled at surgery. The source of these receptors is a female donor with early-stage non-small cell lung cancer.

This clonotype showed up many times. This beta chain is a stray read from a library made for alpha chains; its abundance is not meaningful. The chain recombines TRBV28 with TRBJ2-1; D not certain. Germline CDR1 MDHEN, CDR2 SYDVKM. Between the trimmed V and J ends, which lost 10 bases and 4 bases, there was a span of 8 bases. CDR3 length: 11 residues. CDR3 coding DNA: TGTGCCACCTATTTTTACAATGAGCAGTTCTTC. This encodes CATYFYNEQFF.

This clonotype appeared many times. Within a library made for alpha chains, this beta chain is off target, and its count is uninformative. The chain joins TRBV29-1 to TRBJ1-4; perhaps TRBD1 as D (5 bases). The V gene's germline CDR1 is SQVTM and CDR2 ANQGSEA. The CDR3 has 12 residues. CDR3 sequence (DNA): TGCAGTGGAGGGGACGGGGGGAAGAAACTGTTTTTT. Protein sequence: CSGGDGGKKLFF.

This clonotype was seen a handful of times. The size of this beta chain means little, since it is a stray read in a library made for alpha chains. V gene TRBV6-2 or TRBV6-3 combines with J gene TRBJ2-1; D gene unclear. The CDR3 spans 11 residues. V was pared by 8 bases and J by 6 bases, with 8 bases between. Per germline, CDR1 MNHEY and CDR2 SVGEGT. CDR3 DNA: TGTGCCAGCTCCTCTTTCAATGAGCAGTTCTTC. This sequence encodes CASSSFNEQFF.

This clonotype was seen many times. Being off target in a library aimed at alpha chains, this beta chain has a size of little meaning. The chain employs TRBV7-8 and TRBJ2-2, with TRBD1 matching over 8 bases. Trimming at V came to 5 bases and at J to 6 bases, leaving 2 bases not matched to a gene. Germline CDR1 and CDR2: SGHVS and FQNEAQ. The CDR3 is 13 amino acids. The CDR3 region is CASSGQGAGELFF. CDR3 DNA: TGTGCCAGCAGCGGACAGGGAGCCGGGGAGCTGTTTTTT.

This clonotype was found many times. Being off target in a library aimed at alpha chains, this beta chain has a size of little meaning. The chain recombines TRBV11-1 with TRBJ2-2; 8 bases are shared with TRBD1. The V gene end was trimmed by 3 bases and the J gene end by 4 bases; junction bases not matched to a gene: 7. This CDR3 region has 16 residues. The germline CDR1 and CDR2 sequences are SGHAT and FQDESV (reference sequence). DNA for the CDR3: TGTGCCAGCAGCTTTGGGGCAGGGGGCAGCACCGGGGAGCTGTTTTTT. Encoded protein: CASSFGAGGSTGELFF. Using reference TRBV11-1 and TRBJ2-2 for the parts outside the CDR3, the full variable domain is EAEVAQSPRYKITEKSQAVAFWCDPISGHATLYWYRQILGQGPELLVQFQDESVVDDSQLPKDRFSAERLKGVDSTLKIQPAELGDSAMYLCASSFGAGGSTGELFFGEGSRLTVL.

The sample holds a few counts of this clonotype. A library prepared for alpha chains yielded this beta chain as an off-target read; its size is of little meaning. The rearrangement joins TRBV5-1 to TRBJ2-3; TRBD2 aligns across 7 bases. V shed 0 bases, J shed 3 bases, and the junction held 4 bases outside the gene matches. Germline V gene lookup returns CDR1 SGHRS and CDR2 YFSETQ. CDR3 length equals 15 residues. CDR3 sequence: CASSLGASGTDTQYF. CDR3 bases: TGCGCCAGCAGCTTGGGGGCTAGCGGAACAGATACGCAGTATTTT.

This clonotype has at least ten counts. This beta chain was picked up by a library intended for alpha chains and is off target, so its count carries little meaning. The V call is TRBV11-1, the J call TRBJ2-1; 8 bases are shared with TRBD1. The junction had 4 bases not matched to a gene; V was cut back by 1 base and J by 5 bases. The germline V gene has CDR1 SGHAT and CDR2 FQDESV (reference sequence). The CDR3 spans 15 residues. CDR3 nucleotides: TGTGCCAGCAGCTTAGGTGACAGGGGTAACAATGAGCAGTTCTTC. It translates to CASSLGDRGNNEQFF.

This clonotype was seen many times. This beta chain was picked up by a library intended for alpha chains and is off target, so its count carries little meaning. The chain recombines TRBV12-3 or TRBV12-4 with TRBJ2-7, with D possibly being TRBD1 or TRBD2 (5 bases each). The CDR3 loop spans 12 amino acids. Trimming left V 7 bases short and J 2 bases short, with 9 bases between. The CDR3 nucleotides read TGTGCCAGCAAGAGGGGTACCTACGAGCAGTACTTC. As protein: CASKRGTYEQYF.

This clonotype was seen ten or more times. Being off target in a library aimed at alpha chains, this beta chain has a size of little meaning. V and J are TRBV20-1 and TRBJ2-1; D is tentatively TRBD1 or TRBD2 (5 bases each). The CDR3 length is 14 residues. V was clipped by 3 bases and J by 5 bases, with 14 bases between them. Germline assignment: CDR1 DFQATT and CDR2 SNEGSKA (reference sequence). This chain's CDR3 is CSARTSTGHNEQFF. The CDR3 region has the DNA TGCAGTGCTAGGACATCTACGGGGCACAATGAGCAGTTCTTC.